This T cell receptor (beta chain) was recovered during a study of shared clonotypes between healthy human individuals. Here immunoSEQ multiplex PCR was the method, and the copy in TCRdb shows in-frame clones only, minus some. The sample shows about 1.1 million clones, about 84% of them seen only once. The ends were cut back, 6 bases at V and 0 bases at J, with 18 bases in the middle. In germline, CDR1 is SNHLY, CDR2 FYNNEI. The CDR3 contains 17 residues. The sequence was obtained from a young man in good health. Some clones in this sample may be carry-over from other donors' samples. The rearrangement links TRBV2 to TRBJ2-4, with D possibly TRBD2 on 6 matching bases. Sequenced input: memory CD4+ T cells from PBMCs. Subset meaning: CD45RA-negative fraction. This CDR3 is CASRAVGWDLAKNIQYF. The CDR3 DNA sequence: TGTGCCAGCAGGGCGGTCGGATGGGACTTAGCCAAAAACATTCAGTACTTC. Using reference TRBV2 and TRBJ2-4 for the parts outside the CDR3, the full variable domain is EPEVTQTPSHQVTQMGQEVILRCVPISNHLYFYWYRQILGQKVEFLVSFYNNEISEKSEIFDDQFSVERPDGSNFTLKIRSTKLEDSAMYFCASRAVGWDLAKNIQYFGAGTRLSVL.